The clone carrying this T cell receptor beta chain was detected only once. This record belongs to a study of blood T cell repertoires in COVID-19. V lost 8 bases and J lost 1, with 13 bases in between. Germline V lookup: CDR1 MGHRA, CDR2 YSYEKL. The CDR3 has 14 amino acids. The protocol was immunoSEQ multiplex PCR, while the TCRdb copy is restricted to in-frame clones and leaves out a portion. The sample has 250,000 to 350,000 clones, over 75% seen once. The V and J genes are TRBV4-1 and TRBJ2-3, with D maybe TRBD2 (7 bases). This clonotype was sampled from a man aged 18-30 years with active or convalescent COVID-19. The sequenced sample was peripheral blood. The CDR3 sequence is CASGRGRGTDTQYF. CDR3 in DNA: TGCGCCAGCGGGAGGGGGAGAGGCACAGATACGCAGTATTTT.